Shown below are 28 T cell receptor beta chains from a single sample sequenced in a study of blood T cell repertoires in COVID-19. Method: immunoSEQ multiplex PCR; TCRdb's copy keeps in-frame clones and lacks some. The sample has roughly 150,000 clones; about four fifths are singletons. The sequencing input was peripheral blood. The receptors derive from a man in his 60s with active or convalescent COVID-19.

Notes on this clone: The limits of the CDR3 on the DNA are not certain, so only TCRdb's listed CDR3 is given. V and J are TRBV28 and TRBJ2-1; the D call TRBD2 from the table was never checked on the DNA. From its first to its last residue, the CDR3 has 15 amino acids. Germline V gene data show CDR1 as MDHEN and CDR2 as SYDVKM. CDR3 loop: CASSSSGWNNNEQFF.

This rearrangement joins TRBV2 to TRBJ1-1; perhaps TRBD1 as D (5 bases). This CDR3 has 13 amino acids. The germline V gene encodes CDR1 SNHLY and CDR2 FYNNEI. V was pared by 4 bases and J by 1 base, with 7 bases between. The CDR3 sequence is CASSGQWNTEAFF. DNA of the CDR3: TGTGCCAGCAGTGGACAGTGGAACACTGAAGCTTTCTTT.

Points on this clone: Other nucleotide sequences from this sample produce the same CDR3. The CDR3: CASSQEGLAGGGTDTQYF. DNA for the CDR3: TGTGCCAGCAGCCAAGAGGGTCTAGCGGGGGGCGGCACAGATACGCAGTATTTT. The chain is built from TRBV3-1 (or the pseudogene TRBV3-2) and TRBJ2-3, with 11 bases fitting TRBD2. The V segment lost 0 bases and the J segment 1 base; nucleotides outside the gene matches: 6. Germline assignment: CDR1 LGHDT and CDR2 YNNKEL (reference sequence). This CDR3 comprises 18 residues.

The chain combines TRBV28 with TRBJ2-1, with unresolved D. The CDR3 runs 14 residues. Germline CDR1 MDHEN, CDR2 SYDVKM. V gave up 4 bases and J gave up 8 bases, with 15 bases separating them. The CDR3 loop reads CASSSETYRHEQFF. The CDR3 bases are TGTGCCAGCAGTTCAGAGACTTACCGGCATGAGCAGTTCTTC.

The genes are TRBV5-4 and TRBJ2-5; TRBD2 matches 14 bases. The CDR3 runs to 17 residues. Trimming cost V 3 bases and J 1 base; bases outside gene matches: 5. The germline CDR1 and CDR2 sequences are SGHNT and YYREEE (reference sequence). The CDR3 DNA reads TGTGCCAGCAGCTCGGGACTAGCGGGGGCCCTCCAAGAGACCCAGTACTTC. Translated, it gives CASSSGLAGALQETQYF.

The chain carries TRBV6-5 and TRBJ2-7, with 9 nucleotides matching TRBD1. Germline CDR1 reads MNHEY; CDR2 reads SVGAGI. V shed 5 bases and J 2 bases; nucleotides not matched to a gene: 4. The CDR3 consists of 14 residues. The CDR3 loop reads CASSRGQGTYEQYF. CDR3 DNA sequence: TGTGCCAGCAGTAGGGGACAGGGAACCTACGAGCAGTACTTC.

This chain joins TRBV15 and TRBJ2-5, with 10 bases identical to TRBD2. The CDR3 loop spans 17 amino acids. Trimming at V came to 0 bases and at J to 4 bases, leaving 8 bases not matched to a gene. Germline V gives CDR1 LNHNV, CDR2 YYDKDF (reference sequence). The CDR3 region is CATSRDLSGGAGETQYF. DNA for the CDR3: TGTGCCACCAGCAGAGATCTGAGCGGGGGGGCCGGAGAGACCCAGTACTTC.

This clone was recorded a few times. The gene calls are TRBV24-1 and TRBJ1-2; no firm D call. The CDR3 sequence is 12 residues long. With 5 bases removed from V and 4 bases from J, the gap between germline ends came to 7 bases. Per the germline V gene, CDR1 is KGHDR and CDR2 is SFDVKD. The CDR3 loop reads CATSAGAYGYTF. Written as DNA, the CDR3 is TGTGCCACCAGTGCGGGTGCCTATGGCTACACCTTC.

The chain couples TRBV29-1 to TRBJ2-1; D possibly corresponds to TRBD1 (5 bases). CDR1 SQVTM and CDR2 ANQGSEA come from the germline V gene. V lost 4 bases, J lost 6 bases, and 16 bases lay in between. CDR3 size: 14 residues. CDR3 nucleotide sequence: TGCAGCGTTGTTTTTGTAGGGGCGTTCAATGAGCAGTTCTTC. Protein product: CSVVFVGAFNEQFF.

This clone was detected once. The chain joins TRBV19 to TRBJ2-7, with 9 bases matching TRBD1. This CDR3 has 14 residues. CDR1 and CDR2 (germline): LNHDA, SQIVND (reference sequence). J was trimmed by 5 bases and V by 5 bases; bases with no gene match: 7. CDR3 bases: TGTGCCAGTAGTGTTGGGACAGGGTTTCACGAGCAGTACTTC. It encodes CASSVGTGFHEQYF.

The chain carries TRBV29-1 and TRBJ1-2; 12 nucleotides agree with TRBD1. The CDR3 is 13 residues long. The ends lost 6 bases at V and 8 bases at J; junction bases unmatched: 7. Germline loops: CDR1 SQVTM, CDR2 ANQGSEA. The CDR3 loop is CSVLGQGAEGYTF. In DNA form, the CDR3 reads TGCAGCGTCTTGGGACAGGGGGCGGAAGGCTACACCTTC.

The chain joins TRBV19 to TRBJ2-4; D might be TRBD1 (6 bases). CDR1 and CDR2 (germline): LNHDA, SQIVND (reference sequence). Trimming left V 3 bases short and J 11 bases short, with 17 bases between. This CDR3 region has 14 residues. The CDR3 loop is CASSMFARDTFQYF. DNA of the CDR3: TGTGCCAGTAGTATGTTCGCCCGGGACACCTTTCAGTACTTC.

This chain joins TRBV19 and TRBJ1-1; 9 nucleotides agree with TRBD1. This CDR3 comprises 13 residues. The trim removed 9 bases at V and 4 bases at J, leaving 6 bases unmatched. Germline CDR1 and CDR2: LNHDA and SQIVND (reference sequence). The CDR3 protein is CASGTGGGTEAFF. The CDR3, as DNA: TGTGCCAGCGGAACAGGGGGCGGCACTGAAGCTTTCTTT. The full variable domain, with the rest looked up from reference TRBV19 and TRBJ1-1, is DGGITQSPKYLFRKEGQNVTLSCEQNLNHDAMYWYRQDPGQGLRLIYYSQIVNDFQKGDIAEGYSVSREKKESFPLTVTSAQKNPTAFYLCASGTGGGTEAFFGQGTRLTVV.

The gene calls are TRBV12-3 or TRBV12-4 and TRBJ1-2; 7 bases fit TRBD1. The CDR3 has 11 amino acids. V lost 8 bases, J lost 3 bases, and 0 bases stayed unmatched. The CDR3 here is CASGTDYGYTF. The CDR3 DNA is TGTGCCAGCGGGACAGACTATGGCTACACCTTC.

As concerns this clone: At the DNA level, this CDR3 is encoded by other sequences in the same sample as well. The V and J genes are TRBV29-1 and TRBJ2-7; 9 bases agree with TRBD1. V gave up 4 bases and J gave up 5 bases; unmatched junction bases: 3. CDR1 is SQVTM, CDR2 ANQGSEA, per germline. The CDR3 covers 12 residues. CDR3 sequence: CSVARTGDEQYF. The CDR3 coding sequence is TGCAGCGTTGCTAGGACAGGGGACGAGCAGTACTTC.

This chain uses TRBV7-8 with TRBJ2-5; D is possibly TRBD1 or TRBD2 (5 bases each). With 5 bases removed from V and 2 bases from J, the gap between germline ends came to 9 bases. Germline values: CDR1 SGHVS, CDR2 FQNEAQ. This CDR3 is 13 amino acids long. DNA of the CDR3: TGTGCCAGCAGCCGGGGCCTTCAAGAGACCCAGTACTTC. Amino acid sequence: CASSRGLQETQYF.

This clone has just one count. The V call is TRBV28, the J call TRBJ2-7; 11 bases align to TRBD2. Unmatched junction bases numbered 16, after V lost 10 bases and J lost 2 bases. CDR3 length: 17 residues. Germline CDR1 MDHEN, CDR2 SYDVKM. The CDR3 DNA follows: TGTGCCACCGGACACACCGGGGGACTAGCGGAACCCTACGAGCAGTACTTC. Its translation: CATGHTGGLAEPYEQYF.

The genes are TRBV5-1 and TRBJ2-5; 8 bases line up with TRBD2. The CDR3 has 14 amino acids. With 4 bases clipped from V and 4 bases from J, the junction kept 6 bases outside the gene matches. Looked up from germline, CDR1 is SGHRS and CDR2 is YFSETQ. Here the CDR3 reads CASSLKRGGETQYF. As DNA, the CDR3 is TGCGCCAGCAGCCTAAAACGGGGGGGAGAGACCCAGTACTTC. The variable domain in full, completed from reference TRBV5-1 and TRBJ2-5, reads KAGVTQTPRYLIKTRGQQVTLSCSPISGHRSVSWYQQTPGQGLQFLFEYFSETQRNKGNFPGRFSGRQFSNSRSEMNVSTLELGDSALYLCASSLKRGGETQYFGPGTRLLVL.

V usage is TRBV5-4 and J usage is TRBJ2-3; the D gene could be TRBD1 or TRBD2 (6 bases each). The CDR3 totals 16 residues. Germline loops: CDR1 SGHNT, CDR2 YYREEE (reference sequence). V was cut by 4 bases and J by 4 bases, with 19 bases left in between. CDR3 in amino acids: CASSLGGNRESDTQYF. The CDR3 bases are TGTGCCAGCAGCCTGGGGGGAAACAGGGAATCAGATACGCAGTATTTT.

The CDR3 DNA sequence: TGTGCCAGCAGCCATTCGGACAGGGGGCTGAGGAAGACCCAGTACTTC. Translating gives CASSHSDRGLRKTQYF. V gene TRBV3-1 (or the pseudogene TRBV3-2) combines with J gene TRBJ2-5; 11 nucleotides align to TRBD1. CDR1 and CDR2 (germline): LGHDT, YNNKEL (reference sequence). CDR3 size: 16 residues. V was clipped by 3 bases and J by 6 bases; unmatched bases: 9.

The chain links TRBV7-6 to TRBJ2-3, with TRBD2 matching over 9 bases. Germline V CDR1 and CDR2: SGHVS, FNYEAQ. With 2 bases clipped from V and 1 base from J, the junction kept 7 bases outside the gene matches. CDR3 length: 17 amino acids. CDR3 sequence reads: CASSLYSRGGGTDTQYF. CDR3 bases: TGTGCCAGCAGCTTATATTCGCGGGGGGGTGGCACAGATACGCAGTATTTT.

The chain is built from TRBV5-4 and TRBJ1-4, with TRBD1 identical over 7 bases. CDR3 length: 15 amino acids. Germline V lookup: CDR1 SGHNT, CDR2 YYREEE (reference sequence). Unmatched junction bases numbered 4, after V lost 5 bases and J lost 0 bases. DNA for the CDR3: TGTGCCAGCAGTAGAGGACAGGCAACTAATGAAAAACTGTTTTTT. As protein: CASSRGQATNEKLFF. Looking up the rest from reference TRBV5-4 and TRBJ1-4 gives the full variable domain: ETGVTQSPTHLIKTRGQQVTLRCSSQSGHNTVSWYQQALGQGPQFIFQYYREEENGRGNFPPRFSGLQFPNYSSELNVNALELDDSALYLCASSRGQATNEKLFFGSGTQLSVL.

This rearrangement joins TRBV4-2 to TRBJ2-3, with D tentatively TRBD1 (6 bases). V lost 0 bases to trimming and J lost 2 bases, with 21 bases between them. Germline V gene lookup returns CDR1 LGHNA and CDR2 YNFKEQ. The CDR3 spans 19 residues. The DNA of the CDR3 is TGTGCCAGCAGCCAAGATCGAATAGGCCGGGACACCGTCACAGATACGCAGTATTTT. This encodes CASSQDRIGRDTVTDTQYF.

The rearrangement joins TRBV5-6 to TRBJ1-2, with 10 bases that match TRBD1. Per the germline V gene, CDR1 is SGHDT and CDR2 is YYEEEE. CDR3 size: 12 residues. The V and J ends lost 4 bases and 13 bases, in that order; junction bases with no gene match: 7. In DNA form, the CDR3 reads TGTGCCAGCAGCCCGACAGGGGGCTACGGCACCTTC. This sequence encodes CASSPTGGYGTF.

The V and J genes are TRBV19 and TRBJ2-1, with 13 bases aligning to TRBD2. Germline values: CDR1 LNHDA, CDR2 SQIVND (reference sequence). This CDR3 comprises 16 residues. V lost 6 bases, J lost 9 bases, and 11 bases stayed unmatched. The CDR3 DNA reads TGTGCCAGTAGCTCTACAACTAGCGGGAGGGCCAGTGAGCAGTTCTTC. Protein sequence: CASSSTTSGRASEQFF. The whole variable domain, filled in from reference TRBV19 and TRBJ2-1, reads DGGITQSPKYLFRKEGQNVTLSCEQNLNHDAMYWYRQDPGQGLRLIYYSQIVNDFQKGDIAEGYSVSREKKESFPLTVTSAQKNPTAFYLCASSSTTSGRASEQFFGPGTRLTVL.

Note on this clone: Other DNA sequences in the same sample also yield this CDR3. The chain uses TRBV2 and TRBJ2-1, with TRBD2 matching 8 bases. The CDR3 extends over 15 amino acids. From germline, CDR1 is SNHLY and CDR2 FYNNEI. V trimming: 4 bases; J trimming: 2 bases; junction bases outside the gene matches: 4. The CDR3 DNA follows: TGTGCCAGCAGTGTCCTAGCGGGTGCCTACAATGAGCAGTTCTTC. This translates into CASSVLAGAYNEQFF. The whole variable domain, remainder taken from reference TRBV2 and TRBJ2-1, is EPEVTQTPSHQVTQMGQEVILRCVPISNHLYFYWYRQILGQKVEFLVSFYNNEISEKSEIFDDQFSVERPDGSNFTLKIRSTKLEDSAMYFCASSVLAGAYNEQFFGPGTRLTVL.

The chain's CDR3 is CASSEVAGGSTEAFF. The CDR3 DNA reads TGTGCCAGCAGTGAAGTGGCAGGGGGTAGCACTGAAGCTTTCTTT. The chain combines TRBV2 with TRBJ1-1, with TRBD1 identical over 7 bases. The V segment lost 1 base and the J segment 4 bases; nucleotides outside the gene matches: 6. Germline CDR1 SNHLY, CDR2 FYNNEI. CDR3 length: 15 amino acids.

This clone has just one count. This rearrangement joins TRBV29-1 to TRBJ1-2; 8 positions agree with TRBD1. Germline loops: CDR1 SQVTM, CDR2 ANQGSEA. This CDR3 spans 15 amino acids. The V segment lost 4 bases and the J segment 4 bases; nucleotides outside the gene matches: 11. The CDR3: CSVVVQGAKFYGYTF. CDR3 nucleotide sequence: TGCAGCGTTGTTGTCCAGGGGGCGAAGTTCTATGGCTACACCTTC.